Listed here are 14 T cell receptor beta chains from one sample, sequenced in a study of blood T cell repertoires in COVID-19. Sequenced by immunoSEQ multiplex PCR; TCRdb stores in-frame clones only, minus some. The sample lists approximately 160,000 clones; roughly 84% were seen once. The sample consisted of peripheral blood. The receptors originated from an elderly woman with active or convalescent COVID-19.

The chain is built from TRBV19 and TRBJ2-5, with a tentative D call TRBD2 (6 bases). There are 14 residues in the CDR3. V dropped 1 base and J dropped 4 bases, with 10 bases sitting between them. Germline CDR1 LNHDA, CDR2 SQIVND (reference sequence). The CDR3 nucleotides read TGTGCCAGTAGTATAGGTACGGGGGTAGAGACCCAGTACTTC. Its translation is CASSIGTGVETQYF.

The rearrangement uses TRBV29-1 and TRBJ1-5, with 7 bases that match TRBD1. CDR1 is SQVTM and CDR2 is ANQGSEA in the germline V gene. After removal of 7 bases from V and 4 bases from J, the junction contained 7 bases not matched to a gene. The CDR3 length is 13 residues. The CDR3 DNA follows: TGCAGCGCTGGTACAGGGGTGAATCAGCCCCAGCATTTT. Encoded protein: CSAGTGVNQPQHF.

The CDR3 DNA reads as TGCGCCAGCAGCTTGCACAGGCTCTCTGAGCAGTACTTC. It specifies CASSLHRLSEQYF. V and J are TRBV5-1 and TRBJ2-7, with D maybe TRBD1 (5 bases). Germline CDR1 is SGHRS and CDR2 is YFSETQ. V was pared by 1 base and J by 7 bases, with 12 bases between. CDR3 length: 13 residues. The whole variable domain, remainder taken from reference TRBV5-1 and TRBJ2-7, is KAGVTQTPRYLIKTRGQQVTLSCSPISGHRSVSWYQQTPGQGLQFLFEYFSETQRNKGNFPGRFSGRQFSNSRSEMNVSTLELGDSALYLCASSLHRLSEQYFGPGTRLTVT.

This clone came up once. V usage is TRBV19 and J usage is TRBJ2-1; no clear D. This CDR3 has 13 residues. Looked up from germline, CDR1 is LNHDA and CDR2 is SQIVND (reference sequence). The ends were cut back, 7 bases at V and 0 bases at J, with 7 bases in the middle. The CDR3, as DNA: TGTGCCAGTAAAGAGAACTCCTACAATGAGCAGTTCTTC. Its protein product is CASKENSYNEQFF.

This clone was seen just once. The chain is built from TRBV14 and TRBJ1-4; TRBD1 aligns across 7 bases. The CDR3 is 14 amino acids. After removal of 4 bases from V and 7 bases from J, the junction contained 6 bases not matched to a gene. From germline, CDR1 is SGHDN and CDR2 FVKESK. CDR3 sequence (DNA): TGTGCCAGCAGCCGAGGGACAGCCCCTGAAAAACTGTTTTTT. Protein: CASSRGTAPEKLFF.

This clone was picked up one time. The genes are TRBV5-1 and TRBJ1-2, with a possible D match to TRBD1 (6 bases). Trimming stripped 0 bases from V and 6 bases from J, with 12 bases between. The CDR3 consists of 14 residues. Germline V CDR1 and CDR2: SGHRS, YFSETQ. CDR3 DNA: TGCGCCAGCAGCTTGGCCCAGGGGTTGGATGGCTACACCTTC. This encodes CASSLAQGLDGYTF. Variable domain in full (rest from reference TRBV5-1 and TRBJ1-2): KAGVTQTPRYLIKTRGQQVTLSCSPISGHRSVSWYQQTPGQGLQFLFEYFSETQRNKGNFPGRFSGRQFSNSRSEMNVSTLELGDSALYLCASSLAQGLDGYTFGSGTRLTVV.

This chain links TRBV7-9 with TRBJ2-2; D is possibly TRBD1 (6 bases). The V end was cut by 4 bases, the J end by 1 base, with 13 bases between. CDR3 length equals 16 residues. In germline, CDR1 is SEHNR, CDR2 FQNEAQ (reference sequence). The CDR3 loop reads CASSSQTGVNTGELFF. The CDR3 coding sequence is TGTGCCAGCAGCTCCCAGACAGGCGTGAACACCGGGGAGCTGTTTTTT.

The chain links TRBV7-2 to TRBJ1-5; D possibly corresponds to TRBD1 (5 bases). V shed 5 bases and J shed 0 bases, with 8 bases lying between them. The germline V gene encodes CDR1 SGHTA and CDR2 FQGNSA. CDR3 length: 14 residues. The CDR3 coding sequence is TGTGCCAGCAGCATACAGGTTAGCAATCAGCCCCAGCATTTT. The encoded protein is CASSIQVSNQPQHF. Looking up the rest from reference TRBV7-2 and TRBJ1-5 gives the full variable domain: GAGVSQSPSNKVTEKGKDVELRCDPISGHTALYWYRQSLGQGLEFLIYFQGNSAPDKSGLPSDRFSAERTGGSVSTLTIQRTQQEDSAVYLCASSIQVSNQPQHFGDGTRLSIL.

The chain joins TRBV5-4 to TRBJ1-2; 8 bases map to TRBD1. CDR1 is SGHNT and CDR2 is YYREEE in the germline V gene (reference sequence). V lost 0 bases to trimming and J lost 4 bases; unmatched junction nucleotides: 5. There are 15 residues in the CDR3. The CDR3 loop is CASSLAGTGGYGYTF. Here the CDR3 DNA reads TGTGCCAGCAGCTTGGCCGGTACAGGGGGCTATGGCTACACCTTC.

This clone was counted once. The gene calls are TRBV7-9 and TRBJ2-7, with 7 positions matching TRBD1. V lost 4 bases, J lost 4 bases, and 13 bases stayed unmatched. The V gene's germline CDR1 is SEHNR and CDR2 FQNEAQ (reference sequence). This CDR3 contains 16 residues. CDR3 residues: CASSSPTTGPRYEQYF. CDR3 bases: TGTGCCAGCAGCTCGCCCACGACAGGGCCTAGGTACGAGCAGTACTTC.

The sample holds a few counts of this clone. In nucleotides, the CDR3 is TGTGCCAGCAGCGGGAGGACAGAAAAGGGTTCACCCCTCCACTTT. It is translated as CASSGRTEKGSPLHF. The rearrangement uses TRBV9 and TRBJ1-6, with TRBD1 as a possible D gene (6 bases). V was clipped by 3 bases and J by 9 bases, with 16 bases between them. The CDR3 runs to 15 residues. CDR1 and CDR2 (germline): SGDLS, YYNGEE.

Here the CDR3 reads CASGEDAYEQYF. CDR3 nucleotide sequence: TGTGCCAGCGGGGAGGACGCCTACGAGCAGTACTTC. The J gene is TRBJ2-7, the V gene TRBV28; D may be TRBD2 (6 bases). The CDR3 spans 12 residues. The V gene lost 8 bases and the J gene lost 2 bases, with 10 bases spanning the gap. Germline CDR1 MDHEN, CDR2 SYDVKM.

This chain uses TRBV4-2 with TRBJ2-5, with 10 bases aligning to TRBD2. With 3 bases clipped from V and 5 bases from J, the junction kept 12 bases outside the gene matches. CDR3 length: 17 residues. The germline CDR1 and CDR2 sequences are LGHNA and YNFKEQ. For the CDR3, the DNA is TGTGCCAGCAGCCAGGATTTTCAGCGGGGGGGCCGGGAGACCCAGTACTTC. Its translation: CASSQDFQRGGRETQYF.

The chain combines TRBV28 with TRBJ1-5; D is uncertain. Trimming removed 5 bases at V and 4 bases at J, with 6 bases between. The CDR3 totals 12 residues. From germline, CDR1 is MDHEN and CDR2 SYDVKM. CDR3 amino acids: CASSETNQPQHF. CDR3 coding DNA: TGTGCCAGCAGTGAAACTAATCAGCCCCAGCATTTT.